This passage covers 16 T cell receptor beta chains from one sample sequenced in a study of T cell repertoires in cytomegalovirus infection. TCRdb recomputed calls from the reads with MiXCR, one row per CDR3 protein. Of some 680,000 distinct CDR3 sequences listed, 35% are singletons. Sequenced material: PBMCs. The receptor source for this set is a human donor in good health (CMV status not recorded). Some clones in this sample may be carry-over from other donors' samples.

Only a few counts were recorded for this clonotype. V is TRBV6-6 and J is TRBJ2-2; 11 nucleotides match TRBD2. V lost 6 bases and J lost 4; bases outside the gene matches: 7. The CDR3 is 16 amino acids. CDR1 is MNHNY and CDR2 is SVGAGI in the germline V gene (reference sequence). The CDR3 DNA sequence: TGTGCCAGCAGCTCGACTAGCGGGATAGGCACCGGGGAGCTGTTTTTT. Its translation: CASSSTSGIGTGELFF.

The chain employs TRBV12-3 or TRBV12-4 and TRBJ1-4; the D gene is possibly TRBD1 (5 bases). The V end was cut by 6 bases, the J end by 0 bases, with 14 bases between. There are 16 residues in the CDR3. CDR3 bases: TGTGCCAGCAGGAAGGGGAAACTTGCAACTAATGAAAAACTGTTTTTT. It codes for CASRKGKLATNEKLFF.

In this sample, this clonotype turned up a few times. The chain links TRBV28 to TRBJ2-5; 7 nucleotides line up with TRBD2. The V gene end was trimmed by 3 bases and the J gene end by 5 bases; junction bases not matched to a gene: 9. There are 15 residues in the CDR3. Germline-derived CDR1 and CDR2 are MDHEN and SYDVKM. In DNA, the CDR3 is TGTGCCAGCAGTTTCCGGCGGGAGTTCGGGGAGACCCAGTACTTC. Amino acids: CASSFRREFGETQYF. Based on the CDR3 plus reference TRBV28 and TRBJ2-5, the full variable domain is DVKVTQSSRYLVKRTGEKVFLECVQDMDHENMFWYRQDPGLGLRLIYFSYDVKMKEKGDIPEGYSVSREKKERFSLILESASTNQTSMYLCASSFRREFGETQYFGPGTRLLVL.

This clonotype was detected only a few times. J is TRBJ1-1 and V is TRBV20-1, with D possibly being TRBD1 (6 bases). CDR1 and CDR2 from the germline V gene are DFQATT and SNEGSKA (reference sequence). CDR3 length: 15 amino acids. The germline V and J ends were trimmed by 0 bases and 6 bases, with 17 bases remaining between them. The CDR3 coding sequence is TGCAGTGCTAGAGAACCGAAAACAGGGTCCCCTGAAGCTTTCTTT. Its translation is CSAREPKTGSPEAFF.

CDR3 sequence reads: CASSRWVGPNTEAFF. The CDR3 DNA reads TGTGCCAGCAGCCGATGGGTCGGTCCGAACACTGAAGCTTTCTTT. The gene calls are TRBV7-8 and TRBJ1-1; the D is unclear. Trimming shortened V by 5 bases and J by 1 base, and 14 bases separated the two germline ends. This CDR3 comprises 15 residues. Germline V gives CDR1 SGHVS, CDR2 FQNEAQ.

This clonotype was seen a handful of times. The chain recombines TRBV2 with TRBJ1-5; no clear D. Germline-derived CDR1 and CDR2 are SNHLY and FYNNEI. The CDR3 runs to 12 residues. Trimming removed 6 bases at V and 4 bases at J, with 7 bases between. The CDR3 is CASSVGNQPQHF. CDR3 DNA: TGTGCCAGCAGCGTGGGGAATCAGCCCCAGCATTTT.

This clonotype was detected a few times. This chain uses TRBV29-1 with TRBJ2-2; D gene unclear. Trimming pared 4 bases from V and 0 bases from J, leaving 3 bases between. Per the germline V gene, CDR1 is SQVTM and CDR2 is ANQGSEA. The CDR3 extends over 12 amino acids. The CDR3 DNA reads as TGCAGCGTTGCGGCGAACACCGGGGAGCTGTTTTTT. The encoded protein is CSVAANTGELFF.

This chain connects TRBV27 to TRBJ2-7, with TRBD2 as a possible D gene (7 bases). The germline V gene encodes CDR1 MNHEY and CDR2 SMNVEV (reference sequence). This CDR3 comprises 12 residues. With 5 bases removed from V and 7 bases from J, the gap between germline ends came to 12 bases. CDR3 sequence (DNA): TGTGCCAGCAGTGAGGGGGGGCTAGAGCAGTACTTC. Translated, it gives CASSEGGLEQYF.

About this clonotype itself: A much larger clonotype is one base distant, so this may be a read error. DNA of the CDR3: TGTGCCAGCAGTCCCCACGTCGAGCAGTACTTC. Its translation is CASSPHVEQYF. The rearrangement joins TRBV2 to TRBJ2-7; no clear D gene. The V end was cut by 5 bases, the J end by 6 bases, with 8 bases between. Germline assignment: CDR1 SNHLY and CDR2 FYNNEI. The CDR3 sequence is 11 residues long. The whole variable domain, filled in from reference TRBV2 and TRBJ2-7, reads EPEVTQTPSHQVTQMGQEVILRCVPISNHLYFYWYRQILGQKVEFLVSFYNNEISEKSEIFDDQFSVERPDGSNFTLKIRSTKLEDSAMYFCASSPHVEQYFGPGTRLTVT.

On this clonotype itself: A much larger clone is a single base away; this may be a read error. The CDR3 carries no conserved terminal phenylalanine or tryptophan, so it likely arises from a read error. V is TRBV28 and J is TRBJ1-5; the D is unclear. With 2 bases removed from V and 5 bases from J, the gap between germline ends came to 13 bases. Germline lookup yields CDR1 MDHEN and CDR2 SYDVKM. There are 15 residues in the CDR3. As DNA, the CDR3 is TGTGCCAGCAGTTTAGGAGGGCGCCTGGATCAGCCCCAGCATTTG. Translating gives CASSLGGRLDQPQHL.

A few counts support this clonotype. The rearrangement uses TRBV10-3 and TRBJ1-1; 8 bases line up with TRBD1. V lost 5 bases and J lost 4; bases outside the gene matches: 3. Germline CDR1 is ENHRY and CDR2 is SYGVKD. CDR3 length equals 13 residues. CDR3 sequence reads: CAISNRGSTEAFF. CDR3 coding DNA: TGTGCCATCAGTAACAGGGGGAGCACTGAAGCTTTCTTT.

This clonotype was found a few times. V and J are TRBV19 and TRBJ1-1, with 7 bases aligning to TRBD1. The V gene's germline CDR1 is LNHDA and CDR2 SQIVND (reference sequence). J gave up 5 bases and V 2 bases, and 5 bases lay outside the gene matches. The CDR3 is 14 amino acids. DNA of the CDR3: TGTGCCAGTAGTATAAAGACAGGGAGGACTGAAGCTTTCTTT. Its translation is CASSIKTGRTEAFF.

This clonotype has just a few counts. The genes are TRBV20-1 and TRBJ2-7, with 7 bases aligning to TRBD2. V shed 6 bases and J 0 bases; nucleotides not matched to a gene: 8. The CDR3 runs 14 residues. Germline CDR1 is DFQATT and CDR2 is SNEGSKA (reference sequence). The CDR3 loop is CSASAGPISYEQYF. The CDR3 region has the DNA TGCAGTGCGTCAGCGGGACCAATCTCCTACGAGCAGTACTTC.

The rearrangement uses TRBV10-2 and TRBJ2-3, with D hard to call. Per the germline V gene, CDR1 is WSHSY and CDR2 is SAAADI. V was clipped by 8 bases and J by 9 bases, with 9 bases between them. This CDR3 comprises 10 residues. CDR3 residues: CASGEDTQYF. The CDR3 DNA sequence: TGCGCCAGCGGAGAAGACACGCAGTATTTT.

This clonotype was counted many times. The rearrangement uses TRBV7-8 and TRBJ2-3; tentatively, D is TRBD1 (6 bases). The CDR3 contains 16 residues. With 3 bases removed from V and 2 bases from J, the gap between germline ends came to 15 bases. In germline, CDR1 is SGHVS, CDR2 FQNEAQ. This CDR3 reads CASSFLLTGNTDTQYF. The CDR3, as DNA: TGTGCCAGCAGCTTCCTGTTGACAGGCAACACAGATACGCAGTATTTT. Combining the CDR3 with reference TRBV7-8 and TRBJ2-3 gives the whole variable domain GAGVSQSPRYKVAKRGQDVALRCDPISGHVSLFWYQQALGQGPEFLTYFQNEAQLDKSGLPSDRFFAERPEGSVSTLKIQRTQQEDSAVYLCASSFLLTGNTDTQYFGPGTRLTVL.

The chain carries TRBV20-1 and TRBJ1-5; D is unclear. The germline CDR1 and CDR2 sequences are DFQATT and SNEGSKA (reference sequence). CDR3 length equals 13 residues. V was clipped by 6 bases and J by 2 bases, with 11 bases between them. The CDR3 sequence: CSAKGRGNQPQHF. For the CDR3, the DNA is TGCAGTGCAAAGGGCAGAGGCAATCAGCCCCAGCATTTT.